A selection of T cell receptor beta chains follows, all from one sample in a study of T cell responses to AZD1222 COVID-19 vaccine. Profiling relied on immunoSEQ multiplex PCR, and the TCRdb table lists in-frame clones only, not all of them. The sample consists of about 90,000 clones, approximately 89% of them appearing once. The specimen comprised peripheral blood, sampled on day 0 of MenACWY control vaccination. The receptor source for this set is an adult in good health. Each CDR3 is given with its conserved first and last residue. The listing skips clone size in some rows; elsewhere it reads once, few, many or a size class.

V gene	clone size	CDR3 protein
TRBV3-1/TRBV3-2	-	CASSLRQGTDTQYF
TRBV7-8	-	CASSLGGTITYEQYF
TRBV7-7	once	CASSALQKDTEAFF
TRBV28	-	CASSPAQGAPEAFF
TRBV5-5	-	CASSLQDSPDTQYF
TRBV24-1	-	CATGENSYNEQFF
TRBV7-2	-	CASRGPNYGYTF
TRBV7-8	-	CASSLVGTGNQPQHF
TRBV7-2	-	CASSVTRAGGYTF
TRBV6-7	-	CASSYANTEAFF
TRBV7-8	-	CASSLAGVGQTEAFF
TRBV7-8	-	CASSWATGGYTF
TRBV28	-	CASSQPSGSTDTQYF
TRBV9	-	CASSVEGTSYTGELFF
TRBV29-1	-	CSVAATGDTEAFF
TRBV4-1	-	CASSIGTGGTEAFF
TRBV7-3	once	CASLSPQRQFTEAFF
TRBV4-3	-	CASSQDRGLFTGELFF
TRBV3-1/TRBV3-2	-	CASSQVSTGESYEQYF
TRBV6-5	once	CASSYSGLDTQYF
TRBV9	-	CASSVGQGFSYEQYF
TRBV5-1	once	CASKRGVGETQYF
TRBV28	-	CASSPGQAGGEKLFF
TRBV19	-	CASTLTGGQEKLFF
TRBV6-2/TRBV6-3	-	CASSIREGQRDTQYF
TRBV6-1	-	CASSELYGNYEQYF
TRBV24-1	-	CATSDQGAYGYTF
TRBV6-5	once	CASSRSGTGNTEAFF
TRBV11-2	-	CASSSTVGGNEQFF
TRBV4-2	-	CASRGQGSSYEQYF
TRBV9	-	CASSVDPWSRAVNEKLFF
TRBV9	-	CASSVGLAGDNEQFF
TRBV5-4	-	CASRSGTENTGELFF
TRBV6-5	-	CASSYRQGSGYTF
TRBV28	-	CASTRVGSPLHF
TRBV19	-	CASSATVSPLHF
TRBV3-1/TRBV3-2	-	CASTLGGNNEQFF
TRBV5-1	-	CASSLSLGANEKLFF
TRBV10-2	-	CASSESRGTPPYNEQFF
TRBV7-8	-	CASSRRTGSEGELFF
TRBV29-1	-	CSARVAKNIQYF
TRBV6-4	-	CASSPGQGSNEKLFF
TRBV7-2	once	CASGAGSSYTF
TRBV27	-	CASRRGRGYEQYF
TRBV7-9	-	CASSLGVSSGNTIYF
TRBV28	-	CASSLGPTGGNQPQHF
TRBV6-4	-	CASSDSAGSDEKLFF
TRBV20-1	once	CSGGAETQYF
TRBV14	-	CASSRGTDYGYTF
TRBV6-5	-	CASTGGISGNTIYF
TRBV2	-	CASSDQPGQGYGANVLTF
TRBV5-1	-	CASSSSVGTDTQYF
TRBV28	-	CASSKVTGGPNEKLFF
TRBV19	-	CASSLRASQGASTDTQYF
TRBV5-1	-	CASSLEPVNTYEQYF
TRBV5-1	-	CASSLRLQGSGANVLTF
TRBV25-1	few	CASSGLRTEAFF